This TCR beta chain was identified during a study of neurological immune-mediated disorders. Overall study results and limits: The repertoires of 18 of 34 multiple sclerosis patients were placed by phylogenetic grouping in a single related-CDR3 cluster, which may be a signature.

5'RACE with 10-nucleotide random UMIs produced the cDNA. From 15-18 subjects, over 190 million TCR-beta sequences were obtained in each sequencing run. MiXCR was run by TCRdb on the 5' RACE reads, yielding one entry per CDR3 protein. In the table there are 110,000 or so distinct CDR3 sequences, roughly 3.1% of which are singletons. Germline lookup yields CDR1 MNHEY and CDR2 SVGEGT. The V gene end was trimmed by 6 bases and the J gene end by 3 bases; junction bases not matched to a gene: 10. The CDR3 has 15 amino acids. This clonotype was observed at least ten times. Its target is unknown. The receptor was derived from a woman in her twenties or thirties with multiple sclerosis. The rearrangement joins TRBV6-2 or TRBV6-3 to TRBJ1-2; 7 bases agree with TRBD1. Material for sequencing was PBMCs. The CDR3 sequence: CASRPSAGGDYGYTF. CDR3 nucleotides: TGTGCCAGCAGACCCTCGGCAGGGGGTGACTATGGCTACACCTTC.